The present T cell receptor (beta chain) was sequenced within a study of shared clonotypes between healthy human individuals. Study details: Each donor had three CD4 naive, three CD4 memory, two CD8 naive and one CD8 memory plate.

Per the authors' pipeline: From ImmunoSEQ came sequences covering only the junction and carrying no quality scores, so filtering differed. Method: immunoSEQ multiplex PCR; TCRdb's copy keeps in-frame clones and lacks some. V and J calls and clone size are given by that table; D and trimming were obtained from the DNA. The sample includes under 2.5 million clones, around 92% of them seen just once. Division of CD4+ cells produced a CD45RA+ naive subset and a CD45RA-negative memory subset. V was clipped by 1 base and J by 0 bases; unmatched bases: 1. Germline assignment: CDR1 LGHNA and CDR2 YSLEER. This CDR3 has 16 amino acids.

V usage is TRBV4-3 and J usage is TRBJ2-5, with 11 bases fitting TRBD2. Material for sequencing was naive CD4+ T cells from PBMCs. Subset here: CD45RA+ positively selected. The receptor was isolated from a man younger than 30 in good health. Some clones in this sample may be carry-over from other donors' samples. CDR3 sequence (DNA): TGCGCCAGCAGCCAAGGACTAGCGGGGAACCAAGAGACCCAGTACTTC. Encoded protein: CASSQGLAGNQETQYF.